A single sample is the source of the 2 T cell receptor beta chains below, sequenced in a study of cytotoxic CD8 clonotypes in ibrutinib-treated CLL. Measured with immunoSEQ multiplex PCR; TCRdb has only the in-frame clones, and not every one. The profile shows some 200,000 clones, 72% of them singletons. Source: PBMCs, taken after 24 months of ibrutinib treatment. These receptors all come from a human donor with chronic lymphocytic leukemia.

The rearrangement joins TRBV27 to TRBJ2-2; D gene unclear. Germline V gene data show CDR1 as MNHEY and CDR2 as SMNVEV (reference sequence). The length of the CDR3 is 13 residues. V shed 1 base and J shed 5 bases, with 5 bases lying between them. This CDR3 reads CASSLWQTGELFF. The CDR3, as DNA: TGTGCCAGCAGTTTATGGCAAACCGGGGAGCTGTTTTTT.

CDR3 DNA: TGTGCCAGCAGTCCGACAGGGGGAGCCTACAATGAGCAGTTCTTC. Residues: CASSPTGGAYNEQFF. The genes are TRBV6-5 and TRBJ2-1; TRBD1 aligns across 9 bases. The ends lost 5 bases at V and 2 bases at J; junction bases unmatched: 4. This CDR3 spans 15 amino acids. The germline CDR1 and CDR2 sequences are MNHEY and SVGAGI.